The 5 T cell receptor beta chains below were found in one sample sequenced in a study of cytomegalovirus exposure and HLA in healthy donors. A multiplex PCR was run with 60 Vbeta primers and 13 Jbeta primers. The table came from immunoSEQ multiplex PCR; TCRdb's copy has only in-frame clones and leaves some out. In the table there are 75,000 or so clones, 50% to 80% of which are singletons. Sample: PBMCs. The receptors stem from a man aged 35 to 55 in good health and CMV-seropositive.

This clone was detected a few times. The genes are TRBV7-8 and TRBJ2-2, with 11 bases fitting TRBD2. J lost 4 bases, V lost 5 bases, and 6 bases had no gene match. The CDR3 is 16 amino acids. In germline, CDR1 is SGHVS, CDR2 FQNEAQ. The CDR3 region has the DNA TGTGCCAGCAGCGGAATTAGCGGGGGGGCCACCGGGGAGCTGTTTTTT. Encoded protein: CASSGISGGATGELFF.

This chain connects TRBV4-1 to TRBJ1-1; a weak D match, TRBD1 (5 bases). The CDR3 extends over 16 amino acids. Germline-derived CDR1 and CDR2 are MGHRA and YSYEKL. V gave up 6 bases and J gave up 1 base, with 18 bases separating them. The CDR3 DNA sequence: TGCGCCAGCAGATTAGCGGCAGGGTTCGGGAACACTGAAGCTTTCTTT. Amino acids: CASRLAAGFGNTEAFF.

J is TRBJ2-1 and V is TRBV9, with 11 bases aligning to TRBD2. The CDR3 consists of 17 residues. V shed 4 bases, J shed 5 bases, and the junction held 11 bases outside the gene matches. CDR1 is SGDLS, CDR2 YYNGEE, per germline. The CDR3 region is CASSSSPTSGEHNEQFF. CDR3 in DNA: TGTGCCAGCAGCTCATCCCCGACTAGCGGGGAGCACAATGAGCAGTTCTTC.

As concerns this clone: This same CDR3 is encoded by further DNA sequences in the sample. The V call is TRBV7-9, the J call TRBJ1-2; TRBD1 matches 7 bases. The V gene end was trimmed by 7 bases and the J gene end by 5 bases; junction bases not matched to a gene: 4. The CDR3 loop spans 12 amino acids. From germline, CDR1 is SEHNR and CDR2 FQNEAQ (reference sequence). The CDR3 nucleotides read TGTGCCAGCACCCAGACAGGGTATGGCTACACCTTC. Translating gives CASTQTGYGYTF.

V usage is TRBV4-3 and J usage is TRBJ2-2; 8 nucleotides line up with TRBD1. CDR3 length equals 16 residues. Trimming cost V 1 base and J 6 bases; bases outside gene matches: 7. Germline V lookup: CDR1 LGHNA, CDR2 YSLEER. This CDR3 is CASSQAPQGAAGELFF. The DNA for the CDR3 is TGCGCCAGCAGCCAAGCCCCGCAGGGGGCTGCCGGGGAGCTGTTTTTT.